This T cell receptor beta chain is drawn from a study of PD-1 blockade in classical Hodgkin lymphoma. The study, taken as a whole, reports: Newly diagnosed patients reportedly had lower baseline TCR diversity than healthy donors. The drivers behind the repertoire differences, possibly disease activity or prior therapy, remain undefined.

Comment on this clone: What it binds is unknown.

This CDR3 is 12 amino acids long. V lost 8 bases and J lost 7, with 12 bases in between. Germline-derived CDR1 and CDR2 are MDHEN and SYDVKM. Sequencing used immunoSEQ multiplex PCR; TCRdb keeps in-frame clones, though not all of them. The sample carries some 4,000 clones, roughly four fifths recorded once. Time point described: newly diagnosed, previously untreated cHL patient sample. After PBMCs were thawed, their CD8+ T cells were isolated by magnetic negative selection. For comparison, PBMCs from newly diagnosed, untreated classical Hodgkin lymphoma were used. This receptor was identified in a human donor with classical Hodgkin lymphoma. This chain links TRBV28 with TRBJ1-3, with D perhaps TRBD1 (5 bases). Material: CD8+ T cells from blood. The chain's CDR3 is CASHEGTNTIYF. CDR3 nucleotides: TGTGCCAGCCACGAGGGGACGAACACCATATATTTT. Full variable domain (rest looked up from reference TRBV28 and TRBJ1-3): DVKVTQSSRYLVKRTGEKVFLECVQDMDHENMFWYRQDPGLGLRLIYFSYDVKMKEKGDIPEGYSVSREKKERFSLILESASTNQTSMYLCASHEGTNTIYFGEGSWLTVV.